The 29 T cell receptor beta chains reported below all come from one sample, sequenced in a study of T-cell memory formation after mild COVID-19. TCRdb used MiXCR to reprocess the 5' RACE reads, holding one entry per CDR3 protein. The data show some 160,000 distinct CDR3 sequences, with about 28% seen just once and 12% held by the top ten. Sequencing input: PBMCs or a T cell subset sorted from them (not recorded which). The source of these receptors is an adult woman who had mild COVID-19 (a few samples of this study predate the infection). Cell type and time point are not known.

This chain joins TRBV7-3 and TRBJ2-1; 10 positions match TRBD1. Germline trimming cut 4 bases from V and 7 bases from J; bases unmatched to any gene: 13. Germline V gene lookup returns CDR1 SGHTA and CDR2 FQGTGA. The CDR3 totals 17 residues. CDR3 bases: TGTGCCAGCAGCTCCCTCGCTGGGACAGGGGACCTTAATGAGCAGTTCTTC. The encoded protein is CASSSLAGTGDLNEQFF.

The V and J genes are TRBV6-1 and TRBJ1-2, with D unresolved. V lost 2 bases, J lost 8 bases, and 15 bases lay in between. The CDR3 covers 14 residues. Looked up from germline, CDR1 is MNHNS and CDR2 is SASEGT. The chain's CDR3 is CASSEIKRGTGYTF. The CDR3 DNA sequence: TGTGCCAGCAGTGAAATCAAAAGAGGCACAGGCTACACCTTC.

This chain links TRBV21-1 with TRBJ2-3; TRBD2 is the table's D call and was not checked against the DNA. TRBV21-1 is described as a pseudogene. This CDR3 contains 16 residues. The CDR3 sequence is CASSKVLAGVVDTQYF. CDR3 DNA sequence: TGTGCCAGCAGCAAAGTTCTAGCGGGAGTGGTAGATACGCAGTATTTT.

This clonotype occurred a few times. The chain recombines TRBV29-1 with TRBJ2-7; weak D call: TRBD2 (5 bases). Looked up from germline, CDR1 is SQVTM and CDR2 is ANQGSEA. Trimming cost V 7 bases and J 3 bases, with 10 bases left between them. CDR3 length equals 11 residues. The CDR3, as DNA: TGCAGCGCCGCCGGGGACTACGAGCAGTACTTC. As protein: CSAAGDYEQYF.

This clonotype was picked up a small number of times. The J gene is TRBJ2-2, the V gene TRBV7-9; 14 nucleotides align to TRBD2. This CDR3 has 17 amino acids. Trimming cost V 4 bases and J 9 bases; bases outside gene matches: 10. Germline V gene sequence: CDR1 SEHNR, CDR2 FQNEAQ (reference sequence). This CDR3 is CASSSHEGLAGEWELFF. DNA of the CDR3: TGTGCCAGCAGCTCCCATGAGGGACTAGCGGGAGAATGGGAGCTGTTTTTT. Supplemented by reference TRBV7-9 and TRBJ2-2, the full variable domain reads DTGVSQNPRHKITKRGQNVTFRCDPISEHNRLYWYRQTLGQGPEFLTYFQNEAQLEKSRLLSDRFSAERPKGSFSTLEIQRTEQGDSAMYLCASSSHEGLAGEWELFFGEGSRLTVL.

This clonotype came up a few times. The chain carries TRBV12-3 or TRBV12-4 and TRBJ2-5, with TRBD2 matching over 12 bases. There are 18 residues in the CDR3. The junction had 12 bases not matched to a gene; V was cut back by 2 bases and J by 5 bases. CDR3 sequence: CASSLSLTSGRGGETQYF. In DNA, the CDR3 is TGTGCCAGCAGTTTATCTTTGACTAGCGGGAGAGGTGGGGAGACCCAGTACTTC.

V gene TRBV29-1 combines with J gene TRBJ2-2; the D gene is possibly TRBD1 (5 bases). V lost 5 bases and J lost 4, with 8 bases in between. Germline loops: CDR1 SQVTM, CDR2 ANQGSEA. This CDR3 is built from 12 residues. CDR3 DNA sequence: TGCAGCGTTCGACAGAGCACCGGGGAGCTGTTTTTT. Translation gives CSVRQSTGELFF.

Turning to this clonotype: A junction end diverges from the germline sequence, so it may reflect a read error. CDR3: CASSLAGRLAF. CDR3 nucleotide sequence: TGTGCCAGCAGCTTAGCGGGCAGGTTGGCCTTC. The V call is TRBV7-8, the J call TRBJ1-2, with D unresolved. CDR1 and CDR2 (germline): SGHVS, FQNEAQ. The CDR3 runs 11 residues.

The table lists this clonotype with a few counts. This chain connects TRBV6-1 to TRBJ2-7; TRBD1 aligns across 7 bases. CDR1 and CDR2 from the germline V gene are MNHNS and SASEGT. The trim removed 0 bases at V and 7 bases at J, leaving 6 bases unmatched. The CDR3 covers 14 residues. CDR3 nucleotide sequence: TGTGCCAGCAGTGAAGCTGGACAGGTGGGGGAGCAGTACTTC. This codes for CASSEAGQVGEQYF.

A few counts support this clonotype. The rearrangement joins TRBV24-1 to TRBJ2-1, with D possibly TRBD1 on 6 matching bases. V lost 4 bases and J lost 9, with 12 bases in between. The germline V gene encodes CDR1 KGHDR and CDR2 SFDVKD. The CDR3 consists of 13 residues. The chain's CDR3 is CATSEVGGPEQFF. In nucleotides, the CDR3 is TGTGCCACCAGTGAGGTTGGGGGCCCTGAGCAGTTCTTC.

This chain joins TRBV19 and TRBJ2-7; D call uncertain. Trimming stripped 3 bases from V and 5 bases from J, with 11 bases between. CDR3 length: 13 amino acids. Germline CDR1 reads LNHDA; CDR2 reads SQIVND (reference sequence). CDR3: CASSIRSRHEQYF. The CDR3 DNA is TGTGCCAGTAGTATCCGATCACGCCACGAGCAGTACTTC. The full variable domain, in which reference TRBV19 and TRBJ2-7 provide the parts outside the CDR3, is DGGITQSPKYLFRKEGQNVTLSCEQNLNHDAMYWYRQDPGQGLRLIYYSQIVNDFQKGDIAEGYSVSREKKESFPLTVTSAQKNPTAFYLCASSIRSRHEQYFGPGTRLTVT.

The chain carries TRBV20-1 and TRBJ1-5; D might be TRBD1 (6 bases). CDR1 and CDR2 from the germline V gene are DFQATT and SNEGSKA (reference sequence). The ends were cut back, 3 bases at V and 5 bases at J, with 14 bases in the middle. The CDR3 is made up of 14 amino acids. CDR3 region: CSASPSGDYQPQHF. CDR3 in DNA: TGCAGTGCTAGTCCCTCAGGGGACTATCAGCCCCAGCATTTT.

The chain carries TRBV18 and TRBJ2-2; 7 nucleotides agree with TRBD1. V trimming: 1 base; J trimming: 4 bases; junction bases outside the gene matches: 3. Per the germline V gene, CDR1 is KGHSH and CDR2 is LQKENI. CDR3 length equals 15 residues. The CDR3 DNA follows: TGTGCCAGCTCACCACAGAGACAGGGCACCGGGGAGCTGTTTTTT. As protein: CASSPQRQGTGELFF.

This clonotype was seen a handful of times. The chain is built from TRBV6-5 and TRBJ2-1; D unclear. V lost 4 bases and J lost 9, with 7 bases in between. The V gene's germline CDR1 is MNHEY and CDR2 SVGAGI. The CDR3 has 11 amino acids. CDR3 sequence (DNA): TGTGCCAGCAGTTCGAACAGTGAGCAGTTCTTC. Translated, it gives CASSSNSEQFF.

The chain joins TRBV15 to TRBJ2-3; D unresolved. Trimming stripped 3 bases from V and 2 bases from J, with 6 bases between. Germline CDR1 reads LNHNV; CDR2 reads YYDKDF (reference sequence). This CDR3 contains 13 residues. The CDR3, as DNA: TGTGCCACCAGCAGGGATCCCACAGATACGCAGTATTTT. It translates to CATSRDPTDTQYF.

The CDR3 sequence is CASSLMNTEAFF. CDR3 in DNA: TGTGCCAGCAGTTTGATGAACACTGAAGCTTTCTTT. The rearrangement joins TRBV12-3 or TRBV12-4 to TRBJ1-1; D is unresolved. V was pared by 3 bases and J by 0 bases, with 2 bases between. CDR3 length: 12 amino acids.

The V gene is TRBV18, the J gene TRBJ2-3; 10 nucleotides align to TRBD2. The J segment lost 2 bases and the V segment lost 2 bases, leaving 7 bases of the junction unmatched. This CDR3 region has 17 residues. The V gene's germline CDR1 is KGHSH and CDR2 LQKENI. The CDR3 DNA sequence: TGTGCCAGCTCACCATCACTAGCGGGACTGAACACAGATACGCAGTATTTT. Protein sequence: CASSPSLAGLNTDTQYF.

CDR3 region: CASSFGTGSHNEQFF. The CDR3 nucleotides read TGCGCCAGCAGCTTCGGGACAGGGTCTCACAATGAGCAGTTCTTC. The chain carries TRBV5-1 and TRBJ2-1; 9 nucleotides match TRBD1. The CDR3 runs to 15 residues. V gave up 2 bases and J gave up 5 bases; unmatched junction bases: 5. Looked up from germline, CDR1 is SGHRS and CDR2 is YFSETQ. Full variable domain (rest looked up from reference TRBV5-1 and TRBJ2-1): KAGVTQTPRYLIKTRGQQVTLSCSPISGHRSVSWYQQTPGQGLQFLFEYFSETQRNKGNFPGRFSGRQFSNSRSEMNVSTLELGDSALYLCASSFGTGSHNEQFFGPGTRLTVL.

The sample holds a few counts of this clonotype. The chain links TRBV6-5 to TRBJ1-5; 8 nucleotides align to TRBD1. The J segment lost 3 bases and the V segment lost 6 bases, leaving 4 bases of the junction unmatched. The germline CDR1 and CDR2 sequences are MNHEY and SVGAGI. The CDR3 is 14 amino acids. The CDR3 region has the DNA TGTGCCAGCAGACTGACAGGGGTCAATCAGCCCCAGCATTTT. Translating gives CASRLTGVNQPQHF.

The chain combines TRBV4-1 with TRBJ2-1; the D gene could be TRBD1 or TRBD2 (5 bases each). The V gene lost 0 bases and the J gene lost 7 bases, with 19 bases spanning the gap. The CDR3 totals 17 residues. Germline assignment: CDR1 MGHRA and CDR2 YSYEKL. In DNA form, the CDR3 reads TGCGCCAGCAGCCAAGAACGGATAGGGACGGCCCGGAATGAGCAGTTCTTC. Translation gives CASSQERIGTARNEQFF.

This sequence joins TRBV7-2 and TRBJ2-3; TRBD2 matches 9 bases. This CDR3 spans 16 amino acids. The germline V gene encodes CDR1 SGHTA and CDR2 FQGNSA. V shed 1 base, J shed 3 bases, and the junction held 5 bases outside the gene matches. The chain's CDR3 is CASSLGGGAATDTQYF. CDR3 DNA: TGTGCCAGCAGCTTAGGCGGGGGGGCGGCAACAGATACGCAGTATTTT.

The chain links TRBV11-2 to TRBJ1-2; 7 bases agree with TRBD1. From germline, CDR1 is SGHAT and CDR2 FQNNGV. V dropped 5 bases and J dropped 4; count of bases not matched to a gene: 7. The CDR3 runs to 14 residues. The CDR3 region is CASSTTGAGYGYTF. The CDR3 region has the DNA TGTGCCAGCAGCACCACAGGGGCTGGCTATGGCTACACCTTC.

This clonotype has just a few counts. J is TRBJ2-4 and V is TRBV9; 11 nucleotides agree with TRBD2. Germline CDR1 SGDLS, CDR2 YYNGEE. The junction had 5 bases not matched to a gene; V was cut back by 0 bases and J by 3 bases. CDR3 length equals 17 residues. The CDR3 coding sequence is TGTGCCAGCAGCGTAGGGGGACTAGCGGACTACAAAAACATTCAGTACTTC. This translates into CASSVGGLADYKNIQYF.

This clonotype was observed a few times. The DNA for the CDR3 is TGTGCCAGCAGCCAGACGAACCCAGGACAGCTAACCAACTATGGCTACACCTTC. Translating it yields CASSQTNPGQLTNYGYTF. V and J are TRBV4-2 and TRBJ1-2, with D perhaps matching TRBD1 (6 bases). The V and J ends lost 3 bases and 2 bases respectively, with 22 bases between them. Germline V gives CDR1 LGHNA, CDR2 YNFKEQ. CDR3 length: 18 residues.

This chain uses TRBV6-5 with TRBJ2-3, with D perhaps TRBD2 (5 bases). With 6 bases removed from V and 1 base from J, the gap between germline ends came to 11 bases. Germline CDR1 is MNHEY and CDR2 is SVGAGI. The CDR3 is made up of 14 amino acids. This CDR3 reads CASREGRRTDTQYF. The CDR3 region has the DNA TGTGCCAGCAGGGAAGGGAGACGCACAGATACGCAGTATTTT.

This clonotype was counted only a few times. V gene TRBV28 combines with J gene TRBJ2-7; D not certain. The germline gives CDR1 MDHEN, CDR2 SYDVKM. There are 13 residues in the CDR3. V was pared by 4 bases and J by 3 bases, with 10 bases between. Here the CDR3 reads CASSSPGLYEQYF. Here the CDR3 DNA reads TGTGCCAGCAGTTCCCCCGGGCTCTACGAGCAGTACTTC.

This clonotype was seen a handful of times. V usage is TRBV5-1 and J usage is TRBJ2-7; 8 bases match TRBD1. This CDR3 comprises 15 residues. Germline V gene lookup returns CDR1 SGHRS and CDR2 YFSETQ. The ends lost 0 bases at V and 3 bases at J; junction bases unmatched: 5. The CDR3, as DNA: TGCGCCAGCAGCTTGGACCCGACAGGGGACTACGAGCAGTACTTC. Translation gives CASSLDPTGDYEQYF. The full variable domain, in which reference TRBV5-1 and TRBJ2-7 provide the parts outside the CDR3, is KAGVTQTPRYLIKTRGQQVTLSCSPISGHRSVSWYQQTPGQGLQFLFEYFSETQRNKGNFPGRFSGRQFSNSRSEMNVSTLELGDSALYLCASSLDPTGDYEQYFGPGTRLTVT.

This clonotype was picked up a small number of times. The V gene is TRBV13, the J gene TRBJ2-7; D may be TRBD1 (5 bases). CDR3 length equals 13 residues. V lost 2 bases and J lost 5, with 10 bases in between. Germline V gives CDR1 PRHDT, CDR2 FYEKMQ (reference sequence). The CDR3 bases are TGTGCCAGCAGCTTAAGGGGCGCCGACGAGCAGTACTTC. This translates into CASSLRGADEQYF.

The chain is built from TRBV7-3 and TRBJ2-3; 9 positions match TRBD1. Germline CDR1 reads SGHTA; CDR2 reads FQGTGA. V gave up 5 bases and J gave up 5 bases; unmatched junction bases: 5. There are 14 residues in the CDR3. The CDR3 region has the DNA TGTGCCAGCAGCCCTGGACAGGGGCGAGATACGCAGTATTTT. This encodes CASSPGQGRDTQYF.